This TCR beta chain was recovered during a study of T cells in Graves' hyperthyroidism and ophthalmopathy. Notes on the study in general: Among clonotypes expanded in thyroid above 0.001, most were also found in blood. Ophthalmopathy, which appeared later, was predicted by the model a median approximately 6 months before onset.

As for this clonotype: Its cognate antigen is unknown.

Amplified TCR beta CDR3 regions came from RNA transcripts. A first-round RT-PCR of the TCR CDR3 used the HTBI primer set. Using its own MiXCR run on the multiplex PCR reads, TCRdb lists one record per CDR3 protein. This repertoire shows roughly 720,000 distinct CDR3 sequences, 15% to 20% found once; its top ten account for around 15%. Absent ophthalmopathy progression within 18 months defined stable Graves' hyperthyroidism. Input material: blood. This sequence originates from a man aged 50-59 years with Graves' hyperthyroidism.

CDR3 bases: TGTGCCAGCAGCGTAGTACTGGGACAGGGTTCCGGGGAGCTGTTTTTT. Translation gives CASSVVLGQGSGELFF. This chain links TRBV9 with TRBJ2-2; 9 positions agree with TRBD1. CDR3 length: 16 amino acids. Germline-derived CDR1 and CDR2 are SGDLS and YYNGEE. The junction had 6 bases not matched to a gene; V was cut back by 0 bases and J by 6 bases.